The 26 T cell receptor beta chains below were found in one sample sequenced in a study of post-analysis software for immune sequencing data. Findings of the study overall: Controls showed lower frequencies than patients for a handful of TRBV segments, and TRBV5-6, TRBV5-1 and TRBV20-1 were among these.

Tagging with unique molecular identifiers was a feature of the TCR beta cDNA libraries. TCRdb redid the calling of the PCR reads with MiXCR, one entry per CDR3 protein. Of roughly 600,000 distinct CDR3 sequences detected, about 40% appear once; the ten largest clones hold about 1.8%. These receptors' targets are unknown. The material sequenced was blood. The receptors stem from a girl aged 10-17 years with multiple sclerosis.

The rearrangement links TRBV15 to TRBJ2-3; D is uncertain. The germline V gene encodes CDR1 LNHNV and CDR2 YYDKDF (reference sequence). This CDR3 region has 15 residues. Trimming left V 0 bases short and J 0 bases short, with 7 bases between. CDR3 amino acids: CATSRDFSSTDTQYF. CDR3 sequence (DNA): TGTGCCACCAGCAGAGATTTCTCTAGCACAGATACGCAGTATTTT. Complete variable domain (other parts from reference TRBV15 and TRBJ2-3): DAMVIQNPRYQVTQFGKPVTLSCSQTLNHNVMYWYQQKSSQAPKLLFHYYDKDFNNEADTPDNFQSRRPNTSFCFLDIRSPGLGDTAMYLCATSRDFSSTDTQYFGPGTRLTVL.

V gene TRBV9 combines with J gene TRBJ2-1; possibly TRBD1 or TRBD2 for D (6 bases each). Germline CDR1 SGDLS, CDR2 YYNGEE. The ends were cut back, 10 bases at V and 0 bases at J, with 11 bases in the middle. The CDR3 sequence is 13 residues long. CDR3 amino acids: CASGDNSYNEQFF. CDR3 nucleotides: TGTGCCTCGGGGGACAACTCCTACAATGAGCAGTTCTTC.

In its sample, this clonotype was seen a few times. The CDR3 loop is CASSFVPGTAEETQYF. CDR3 DNA sequence: TGCGCCAGCAGCTTTGTACCCGGGACAGCAGAAGAGACCCAGTACTTC. The V and J genes are TRBV4-1 and TRBJ2-5; 7 bases are a match to TRBD1. The ends lost 5 bases at V and 3 bases at J; junction bases unmatched: 12. The length of the CDR3 is 16 residues. The germline gives CDR1 MGHRA, CDR2 YSYEKL.

The V gene is TRBV6-6, the J gene TRBJ2-4; 12 nucleotides line up with TRBD1. Per the germline V gene, CDR1 is MNHNY and CDR2 is SVGAGI (reference sequence). CDR3 length equals 17 residues. J was trimmed by 6 bases and V by 2 bases; bases with no gene match: 8. Here the CDR3 DNA reads TGTGCCAGCAGTTACCCACCGGGACAGGGGGCAAGAAACATTCAGTACTTC. Amino acids: CASSYPPGQGARNIQYF.

There are a few counts of this clonotype. This chain links TRBV2 with TRBJ2-5; no firm D call. The germline V gene encodes CDR1 SNHLY and CDR2 FYNNEI. Trimming removed 4 bases from V and 1 base from J, with 13 bases in between. The CDR3 is 15 residues long. This CDR3 is CASSVPEAAQETQYF. CDR3 nucleotide sequence: TGTGCCAGCAGTGTTCCCGAGGCGGCCCAAGAGACCCAGTACTTC. Using reference TRBV2 and TRBJ2-5 for the parts outside the CDR3, the full variable domain is EPEVTQTPSHQVTQMGQEVILRCVPISNHLYFYWYRQILGQKVEFLVSFYNNEISEKSEIFDDQFSVERPDGSNFTLKIRSTKLEDSAMYFCASSVPEAAQETQYFGPGTRLLVL.

About this clonotype: Compared with germline, one end of the junction differs, possibly owing to a read error. DNA of the CDR3: TGTGTCAGCAGCCCCCAGACTAGATCTCAGGATGAGCAGTTCTTC. Amino acid sequence: CVSSPQTRSQDEQFF. This rearrangement joins TRBV5-5 to TRBJ2-1, with a weak D call TRBD2 (6 bases). This CDR3 is 15 amino acids long. Looked up from germline, CDR1 is SGHKS and CDR2 is YYEKEE (reference sequence).

This clonotype came up a few times. The rearrangement joins TRBV21-1 to TRBJ1-2. TRBV21-1 is a listed pseudogene. The length of the CDR3 is 15 residues. The CDR3 reads CASSKSAGPLSGYTF. CDR3 coding DNA: TGTGCCAGCAGCAAATCTGCCGGGCCGCTATCTGGCTACACCTTC.

V and J are TRBV20-1 and TRBJ2-1, with a tentative D call TRBD2 (6 bases). The germline V gene encodes CDR1 DFQATT and CDR2 SNEGSKA (reference sequence). CDR3 length: 13 amino acids. V lost 8 bases and J 3 bases, leaving 14 bases between the germline ends. The CDR3 nucleotides read TGCAGTCCTTCCGGGACTCACTACAATGAGCAGTTCTTC. It specifies CSPSGTHYNEQFF.

The J gene is TRBJ1-2, the V gene TRBV5-1; D is unclear. Trimming took off 1 base at V and 7 bases at J, with 11 bases between the two ends. This CDR3 has 13 amino acids. Germline V gene data show CDR1 as SGHRS and CDR2 as YFSETQ. The CDR3 nucleotides are TGCGCCAGCAGCTTGAGTTGGGCCGCTGGCTACACCTTC. This encodes CASSLSWAAGYTF.

V is TRBV6-6 and J is TRBJ2-1, with unresolved D. CDR3 length: 12 residues. V was cut by 8 bases and J by 1 base, with 6 bases left in between. Germline V gives CDR1 MNHNY, CDR2 SVGAGI (reference sequence). CDR3 sequence (DNA): TGTGCCAGCGGGTGGTCCTACAATGAGCAGTTCTTC. Encoded protein: CASGWSYNEQFF.

This clonotype was seen only a few times. This chain links TRBV12-3 or TRBV12-4 with TRBJ1-2; D ambiguous. Deletions cut 6 bases from V and 4 bases from J, with 6 bases between. CDR3 length: 11 amino acids. CDR3 sequence reads: CASRDVYGYTF. CDR3 DNA: TGTGCCAGCAGGGATGTCTATGGCTACACCTTC.

This chain links TRBV20-1 with TRBJ2-1; D is possibly TRBD1 or TRBD2 (5 bases each). Germline loops: CDR1 DFQATT, CDR2 SNEGSKA (reference sequence). The length of the CDR3 is 14 residues. V was trimmed by 1 base and J by 4 bases, leaving 11 bases between them. In DNA form, the CDR3 reads TGCAGTGCTAGAGTAGGGGAGCTTTACAATGAGCAGTTCTTC. Protein sequence: CSARVGELYNEQFF.

The V and J genes are TRBV7-2 and TRBJ2-7, with 11 bases identical to TRBD2. Trimming at V came to 5 bases and at J to 6 bases, leaving 6 bases not matched to a gene. Germline V gene lookup returns CDR1 SGHTA and CDR2 FQGNSA. The CDR3 loop spans 14 amino acids. In DNA, the CDR3 is TGTGCCAGCAGCCCGGGACTAGCGGACCCCGAGCAGTACTTC. Translation: CASSPGLADPEQYF. Full variable domain (missing parts from reference TRBV7-2 and TRBJ2-7): GAGVSQSPSNKVTEKGKDVELRCDPISGHTALYWYRQSLGQGLEFLIYFQGNSAPDKSGLPSDRFSAERTGGSVSTLTIQRTQQEDSAVYLCASSPGLADPEQYFGPGTRLTVT.

This clonotype was counted a few times. This chain links TRBV6-1 with TRBJ2-7; TRBD1 is a possible D gene (6 bases). Trimming removed 7 bases from V and 3 bases from J, with 16 bases in between. Germline values: CDR1 MNHNS, CDR2 SASEGT. The CDR3 spans 14 residues. For the CDR3, the DNA is TGTGCCAGCATCCCGGGGCCAGGGGTCTACGAGCAGTACTTC. Translation: CASIPGPGVYEQYF.

Here the CDR3 reads CASSEAPGGSGYGYTF. The CDR3 DNA sequence: TGTGCCAGCAGTGAAGCGCCGGGGGGGTCAGGGTATGGCTACACCTTC. This chain joins TRBV6-1 and TRBJ1-2, with D tentatively TRBD1 (5 bases). The germline V and J ends were trimmed by 0 bases and 5 bases, with 16 bases remaining between them. The CDR3 consists of 16 residues. Germline CDR1 and CDR2: MNHNS and SASEGT.

The V gene is TRBV12-3 or TRBV12-4, the J gene TRBJ2-7; the match to TRBD1 covers 10 bases. J gave up 7 bases and V 5 bases, and 5 bases lay outside the gene matches. CDR3 size: 13 residues. CDR3 loop: CASSPGTGVEQYF. The CDR3 DNA reads TGTGCCAGCAGTCCTGGGACAGGGGTAGAGCAGTACTTC.

The chain employs TRBV4-1 and TRBJ2-5, with 11 positions matching TRBD1. The CDR3 is 17 amino acids. V gave up 4 bases and J gave up 5 bases; unmatched junction bases: 12. The germline V gene has CDR1 MGHRA and CDR2 YSYEKL. In nucleotides, the CDR3 is TGCGCCAGCAGCCTTATAATTTCCGGGACAGGGGGGGAGACCCAGTACTTC. Protein: CASSLIISGTGGETQYF.

This clonotype was counted between two and nine times. J is TRBJ2-3 and V is TRBV5-1; D is unclear. Trimming took 6 bases from V and 0 from J, leaving 14 bases between them. CDR1 SGHRS and CDR2 YFSETQ come from the germline V gene. This CDR3 has 15 residues. CDR3 protein: CASNFPSGSTDTQYF. Written as DNA, the CDR3 is TGCGCCAGCAATTTCCCCTCTGGTAGCACAGATACGCAGTATTTT.

The chain employs TRBV12-3 or TRBV12-4 and TRBJ1-5; no definite D call. V dropped 6 bases and J dropped 0 bases, with 15 bases sitting between them. The CDR3 consists of 16 residues. The CDR3 sequence: CASSPLSFYSNQPQHF. CDR3 bases: TGTGCCAGCAGCCCCCTCTCCTTTTATAGCAATCAGCCCCAGCATTTT.

This clonotype was counted once. The J gene is TRBJ1-1, the V gene TRBV20-1; D gene ambiguous. CDR3 size: 16 residues. Looked up from germline, CDR1 is DFQATT and CDR2 is SNEGSKA (reference sequence). V was shortened by 5 bases and J by 0 bases, with 19 bases between the two germline ends. This CDR3 is CSAEGPRVPMNTEAFF. Here the CDR3 DNA reads TGCAGTGCTGAGGGCCCCCGGGTCCCTATGAACACTGAAGCTTTCTTT.

This clonotype was seen more than once but under ten times. The chain employs TRBV12-3 or TRBV12-4 and TRBJ2-4, with 8 bases lining up with TRBD1. The J call may be in error: the DNA end matches TRBJ2-7 better. The CDR3 sequence is 13 residues long. CDR3 sequence (DNA): TGTGCCAGCAGCCCGGACAGGGTCGACGAGCAGTACTTC. Translation: CASSPDRVDEQYF.

V usage is TRBV6-5 and J usage is TRBJ1-2, with D perhaps TRBD1 (6 bases). The CDR3 has 15 amino acids. Germline values: CDR1 MNHEY, CDR2 SVGAGI. The V and J ends lost 0 bases and 1 base respectively, with 9 bases between them. DNA for the CDR3: TGTGCCAGCAGTTACTCAGGACAGAGTAACTATGGCTACACCTTC. Translating gives CASSYSGQSNYGYTF.

This chain uses TRBV28 with TRBJ2-7; 7 nucleotides line up with TRBD1. Gene TRBJ2-5 matches the end of the DNA better, so the J call may be wrong. CDR3 length: 15 residues. Germline V lookup: CDR1 MDHEN, CDR2 SYDVKM. In nucleotides, the CDR3 is TGTGCCAGCAGTCCACCCCGGATAGGGGGCGAGACCCAGTACTTC. Protein product: CASSPPRIGGETQYF.

The genes are TRBV7-8 and TRBJ2-5, with 7 bases that match TRBD1. The junction had 7 bases not matched to a gene; V was cut back by 1 base and J by 5 bases. Germline V gene data show CDR1 as SGHVS and CDR2 as FQNEAQ. CDR3 length: 15 amino acids. The CDR3 region has the DNA TGTGCCAGCAGCTTAGTCCGCCAGGGGGAGGAGACCCAGTACTTC. Its translation: CASSLVRQGEETQYF.

This clonotype has more than one count but fewer than ten. The chain recombines TRBV9 with TRBJ2-6; D perhaps matches TRBD2 (5 bases). V gave up 4 bases and J gave up 4 bases, with 9 bases separating them. Germline CDR1 SGDLS, CDR2 YYNGEE. CDR3 size: 14 residues. The CDR3 loop reads CASSPRRGANVLTF. The CDR3 DNA follows: TGTGCCAGCAGCCCCCGGAGGGGGGCCAACGTCCTGACTTTC.

The J gene is TRBJ2-7, the V gene TRBV11-3, with D hard to call. Germline loops: CDR1 SGHNT, CDR2 YENEEA. The V end was cut by 2 bases, the J end by 4 bases, with 12 bases between. The CDR3 contains 14 residues. The CDR3: CASSLIWRPYEQYF. Here the CDR3 DNA reads TGTGCCAGCAGCTTAATATGGCGGCCTTACGAGCAGTACTTC.